The 13 T cell receptor beta chains presented below share a single source sample, sequenced in a study of a mutant IDH1 vaccine in newly diagnosed glioma. The antigens of these receptors remain unknown. Data came from immunoSEQ multiplex PCR; TCRdb stores just in-frame clones and leaves some out. The data contain roughly 130,000 clones, about four fifths of them singletons. Time point noted: week 11, during vaccination. Doses comprised 300 ug of mutant IDH1 20-mer peptide each, plus topical imiquimod. This material consisted of PBMCs, taken from a glioma patient whose treatment included an IDH1 peptide vaccine. Receptor source: a man in his forties with glioma.

The rearrangement joins TRBV7-9 to TRBJ2-7; D may correspond to TRBD1 or TRBD2 (8 bases each). The germline V and J ends were trimmed by 5 bases and 1 base, with 21 bases remaining between them. The length of the CDR3 is 17 residues. Looked up from germline, CDR1 is SEHNR and CDR2 is FQNEAQ (reference sequence). CDR3 in DNA: TGTGCCAGCAGCCCAAACCGGGGGGGGGACAGGTCCTACGAGCAGTACTTC. Translated: CASSPNRGGDRSYEQYF.

This chain connects TRBV6-5 to TRBJ1-1; D gene unclear. This CDR3 has 12 amino acids. Germline V gene sequence: CDR1 MNHEY, CDR2 SVGAGI. Trimming shortened V by 10 bases and J by 1 base, and 10 bases separated the two germline ends. The CDR3 loop is CATSRGNTEAFF. In DNA, the CDR3 is TGTGCCACCTCCCGGGGGAACACTGAAGCTTTCTTT.

This chain's CDR3 is CASSAGQGEKLFF. CDR3 DNA: TGTGCCAGCAGCGCGGGACAGGGTGAAAAACTGTTTTTT. The chain carries TRBV6-4 and TRBJ1-4, with 9 bases fitting TRBD1. Unmatched junction bases numbered 3, after V lost 6 bases and J lost 7 bases. The V gene's germline CDR1 is MRHNA and CDR2 SNTAGT. CDR3 length: 13 residues.

This clone was recorded a few times. This chain uses TRBV27 with TRBJ1-5; possible D gene TRBD1, 6 bases. Deletions cut 5 bases from V and 2 bases from J, with 13 bases between. The CDR3 consists of 15 residues. CDR1 and CDR2 from the germline V gene are MNHEY and SMNVEV (reference sequence). The CDR3 sequence is CASSAQGLGNQPQHF. DNA of the CDR3: TGTGCCAGCAGTGCCCAGGGGCTGGGCAATCAGCCCCAGCATTTT.

V is TRBV4-2 and J is TRBJ2-2; D is unclear. CDR1 and CDR2 from the germline V gene are LGHNA and YNFKEQ. Trimming took off 6 bases at V and 3 bases at J, with 8 bases between the two ends. The CDR3 loop spans 13 amino acids. The CDR3 nucleotides are TGTGCCAGCAGGCGAACAGACACCGGGGAGCTGTTTTTT. Translated: CASRRTDTGELFF.

This clone was picked up one time. The V gene is TRBV4-2, the J gene TRBJ2-5; TRBD1 agrees at 8 bases. The DNA end favors TRBJ2-7, so the J call may be wrong. Germline V CDR1 and CDR2: LGHNA, YNFKEQ. The CDR3 totals 13 residues. The CDR3 spells CASRRGQGYEQYF. In DNA form, the CDR3 reads TGTGCCAGCAGACGAGGACAGGGATACGAGCAGTACTTC.

The chain joins TRBV6-5 to TRBJ1-1; unclear D gene. Between the trimmed V and J ends, which lost 0 bases and 0 bases, there was a span of 5 bases. The CDR3 totals 14 residues. Germline V lookup: CDR1 MNHEY, CDR2 SVGAGI. CDR3 sequence (DNA): TGTGCCAGCAGTTACTCGCGAGTGAACACTGAAGCTTTCTTT. Its protein is CASSYSRVNTEAFF.

The chain recombines TRBV6-5 with TRBJ2-2; 8 bases agree with TRBD1. The CDR3 runs 14 residues. CDR1 is MNHEY and CDR2 is SVGAGI in the germline V gene. Unmatched junction bases numbered 4, after V lost 6 bases and J lost 4 bases. The CDR3 loop reads CASRMDRVTGELFF. The CDR3 coding sequence is TGTGCCAGCAGGATGGACAGGGTCACCGGGGAGCTGTTTTTT.

V and J are TRBV29-1 and TRBJ2-3, with 10 bases lining up with TRBD1. Per the germline V gene, CDR1 is SQVTM and CDR2 is ANQGSEA. CDR3 length equals 15 residues. After removal of 7 bases from V and 1 base from J, the junction contained 8 bases not matched to a gene. In nucleotides, the CDR3 is TGCAGCGGCAACGACAGGGGGCGAGGCACAGATACGCAGTATTTT. Amino acids: CSGNDRGRGTDTQYF.

The chain recombines TRBV14 with TRBJ1-2; no definite D call. V lost 2 bases and J 4 bases, leaving 11 bases between the germline ends. Germline CDR1 and CDR2: SGHDN and FVKESK. This CDR3 contains 14 residues. DNA for the CDR3: TGTGCCAGCAGCCAAAATTTGCCCTTCTATGGCTACACCTTC. It translates to CASSQNLPFYGYTF.

The gene calls are TRBV5-4 and TRBJ2-5, with 7 bases matching TRBD1. Germline trimming cut 0 bases from V and 5 bases from J; bases unmatched to any gene: 1. The CDR3 is 13 residues long. Germline loops: CDR1 SGHNT, CDR2 YYREEE (reference sequence). DNA of the CDR3: TGTGCCAGCAGCTTGGTCAGGGGGGAGACCCAGTACTTC. It codes for CASSLVRGETQYF.

The J gene is TRBJ2-7, the V gene TRBV6-5; D is unresolved. Germline V gene data show CDR1 as MNHEY and CDR2 as SVGAGI. The CDR3 spans 14 residues. V lost 6 bases, J lost 4 bases, and 16 bases lay in between. CDR3 nucleotide sequence: TGTGCCAGCAGCGGGCCCGCAGGAGTGTACGAGCAGTACTTC. Encoded protein: CASSGPAGVYEQYF.

This clone was counted a single time. This rearrangement joins TRBV10-2 to TRBJ1-6, with unresolved D. Germline lookup yields CDR1 WSHSY and CDR2 SAAADI. This CDR3 has 14 amino acids. V dropped 6 bases and J dropped 0 bases, with 6 bases sitting between them. The CDR3 protein is CASRGSSYNSPLHF. In DNA, the CDR3 is TGCGCCAGCAGGGGAAGCTCCTATAATTCACCCCTCCACTTT.